These 28 T cell receptor beta chains share one sample of origin, sequenced in a study of OX40 agonist ivuxolimab in advanced cancers. Method: immunoSEQ multiplex PCR; TCRdb's copy keeps in-frame clones and lacks some. The profile shows about 55,000 clones, about 80% of them singletons. The material sequenced was CD4+ or CD8+ T cells sorted from blood, taken in a trial of the OX40 agonist ivuxolimab. The receptors shown here come from an adult with an advanced solid tumor such as melanoma, head and neck, liver or kidney cancer.

V is TRBV5-4 and J is TRBJ2-7; 7 bases match TRBD1. The CDR3 loop spans 15 amino acids. Germline CDR1 is SGHNT and CDR2 is YYREEE (reference sequence). V dropped 2 bases and J dropped 4; count of bases not matched to a gene: 9. CDR3 nucleotides: TGTGCCAGCAGCTTACCACATCGGGACAGTTACGAGCAGTACTTC. Protein product: CASSLPHRDSYEQYF.

The chain combines TRBV5-1 with TRBJ2-1, with 7 bases lining up with TRBD1. Germline-derived CDR1 and CDR2 are SGHRS and YFSETQ. The CDR3 consists of 16 residues. V lost 1 base and J lost 4; bases outside the gene matches: 8. DNA for the CDR3: TGCGCCAGCAGCTTGACGTCAGGGGGAGCGTACAATGAGCAGTTCTTC. Protein product: CASSLTSGGAYNEQFF.

Comments on this clone: Other nucleotide sequences from this sample produce the same CDR3. This chain connects TRBV7-9 to TRBJ2-2; D is unclear. Per germline, CDR1 SEHNR and CDR2 FQNEAQ (reference sequence). V was cut by 1 base and J by 3 bases, with 6 bases left in between. This CDR3 has 14 amino acids. The CDR3 protein is CASSLGLDTGELFF. DNA of the CDR3: TGTGCCAGCAGCTTAGGTCTCGACACCGGGGAGCTGTTTTTT.

Written as DNA, the CDR3 is TGTGCCAGCAGAACGGGTGGGGGGGCGGTTTACGAGCAGTACTTC. Translation: CASRTGGGAVYEQYF. J is TRBJ2-7 and V is TRBV6-5; a weak D match, TRBD2 (7 bases). The germline V and J ends were trimmed by 6 bases and 4 bases, with 19 bases remaining between them. This CDR3 is 15 amino acids long. Germline CDR1 and CDR2: MNHEY and SVGAGI.

This clone turned up a few times. V gene TRBV9 combines with J gene TRBJ1-4; no clear D. Trimming took off 1 base at V and 4 bases at J, with 14 bases between the two ends. The CDR3 covers 16 residues. Germline lookup yields CDR1 SGDLS and CDR2 YYNGEE. The CDR3 protein is CASSVLDGYGNEKLFF. As DNA, the CDR3 is TGTGCCAGCAGCGTATTAGACGGATACGGTAATGAAAAACTGTTTTTT.

The chain has TRBV14 and TRBJ2-7; no clear D gene. The V and J ends lost 4 bases and 4 bases respectively, with 5 bases between them. Germline CDR1 SGHDN, CDR2 FVKESK. The CDR3 extends over 11 amino acids. CDR3 in DNA: TGTGCCAGCAGCCGGAGTTACGAGCAGTACTTC. Protein sequence: CASSRSYEQYF.

This rearrangement joins TRBV4-2 to TRBJ1-2; D is unresolved. The CDR3 has 16 residues. The V and J ends lost 0 bases and 4 bases respectively, with 15 bases between them. CDR1 and CDR2 (germline): LGHNA, YNFKEQ. The CDR3 is CASSQDPTGPFYGYTF. DNA for the CDR3: TGTGCCAGCAGCCAAGATCCGACCGGCCCATTCTATGGCTACACCTTC.

The chain recombines TRBV4-1 with TRBJ1-1; D gene unclear. The CDR3 loop spans 17 amino acids. Germline V gives CDR1 MGHRA, CDR2 YSYEKL. The V and J ends lost 4 bases and 5 bases respectively, with 23 bases between them. The CDR3 DNA reads TGCGCCAGCAGCCCAAGCGCGTTACAGCGGAGGAGGACTGAAGCTTTCTTT. Protein sequence: CASSPSALQRRRTEAFF.

V gene TRBV7-8 combines with J gene TRBJ2-7; 12 bases map to TRBD2. In germline, CDR1 is SGHVS, CDR2 FQNEAQ. Unmatched junction bases numbered 15, after V lost 7 bases and J lost 2 bases. The CDR3 spans 18 residues. In DNA form, the CDR3 reads TGTGCCAGCAATACCCTTAGGCCTAGCGGGAGGGACGCCTACGAGCAGTACTTC. Amino acid sequence: CASNTLRPSGRDAYEQYF.

The rearrangement joins TRBV5-1 to TRBJ2-2; the D gene is possibly TRBD2 (6 bases). Trimming took 5 bases from V and 3 from J, leaving 14 bases between them. There are 15 residues in the CDR3. The germline gives CDR1 SGHRS, CDR2 YFSETQ. The CDR3: CASRPTAGDTGELFF. CDR3 bases: TGCGCCAGCAGACCCACAGCGGGCGACACCGGGGAGCTGTTTTTT.

The chain recombines TRBV10-1 with TRBJ2-3; D may be TRBD2 (6 bases). CDR1 is WNHNN, CDR2 SYGVQD, per germline (reference sequence). V was cut by 2 bases and J by 8 bases, with 11 bases left in between. CDR3 length equals 13 residues. The CDR3 bases are TGCGCCAGCAGTGAGGGAGGGACCGGTACGCAGTATTTT. It codes for CASSEGGTGTQYF.

This clone was seen once. V usage is TRBV19 and J usage is TRBJ1-5; D is unresolved. V was pared by 7 bases and J by 1 base, with 14 bases between. This CDR3 is built from 15 residues. Looked up from germline, CDR1 is LNHDA and CDR2 is SQIVND (reference sequence). The CDR3, as DNA: TGTGCCAGTAATGTAGGACGCCCAAGCAATCAGCCCCAGCATTTT. Amino acids: CASNVGRPSNQPQHF.

The rearrangement links TRBV4-1 to TRBJ2-3; 13 bases line up with TRBD2. Looked up from germline, CDR1 is MGHRA and CDR2 is YSYEKL. V gave up 2 bases and J gave up 6 bases; unmatched junction bases: 5. There are 16 residues in the CDR3. The CDR3 DNA reads TGCGCCAGCAGCCAAACTGGGACTAGCGGGGTTGATACGCAGTATTTT. Its translation is CASSQTGTSGVDTQYF.

The chain is built from TRBV7-2 and TRBJ1-1; no definite D call. The CDR3 runs to 12 residues. Between the trimmed V and J ends, which lost 2 bases and 6 bases, there was a span of 7 bases. Germline CDR1 is SGHTA and CDR2 is FQGNSA. The CDR3 loop reads CASSLIDPEAFF. The CDR3 region has the DNA TGTGCCAGCAGCTTAATCGACCCTGAAGCTTTCTTT. Filled out from reference TRBV7-2 and TRBJ1-1, the complete variable domain reads GAGVSQSPSNKVTEKGKDVELRCDPISGHTALYWYRQSLGQGLEFLIYFQGNSAPDKSGLPSDRFSAERTGGSVSTLTIQRTQQEDSAVYLCASSLIDPEAFFGQGTRLTVV.

This chain uses TRBV19 with TRBJ1-3, with 9 bases matching TRBD1. This CDR3 is built from 15 residues. Germline CDR1 and CDR2: LNHDA and SQIVND (reference sequence). V lost 7 bases and J lost 4; bases outside the gene matches: 8. The CDR3 loop reads CASTAGTGYGNTIYF. The CDR3, as DNA: TGTGCCAGTACCGCCGGGACAGGGTACGGAAACACCATATATTTT. Combining the CDR3 with reference TRBV19 and TRBJ1-3 gives the whole variable domain DGGITQSPKYLFRKEGQNVTLSCEQNLNHDAMYWYRQDPGQGLRLIYYSQIVNDFQKGDIAEGYSVSREKKESFPLTVTSAQKNPTAFYLCASTAGTGYGNTIYFGEGSWLTVV.

The V gene is TRBV7-2, the J gene TRBJ1-2, with a tentative D call TRBD1 (6 bases). V was pared by 5 bases and J by 6 bases, with 16 bases between. This CDR3 has 14 residues. CDR1 SGHTA and CDR2 FQGNSA come from the germline V gene. The CDR3 nucleotides read TGTGCCAGCAGCCCCGGGGGGGCCACGAATGGCTACACCTTC. This codes for CASSPGGATNGYTF.

This chain uses TRBV10-3 with TRBJ2-7, with TRBD2 matching 10 bases. Trimming cost V 2 bases and J 3 bases; bases outside gene matches: 4. This CDR3 contains 15 residues. Germline loops: CDR1 ENHRY, CDR2 SYGVKD. The CDR3 bases are TGTGCCATCAGTGAGGCTTTAGCGGGAGGCTACGAGCAGTACTTC. The encoded protein is CAISEALAGGYEQYF.

Written as DNA, the CDR3 is TGTGCCAGCATCACGCCGGGGAGGGCAACTGAAGCTTTCTTT. Protein product: CASITPGRATEAFF. The V and J genes are TRBV28 and TRBJ1-1; D remains ambiguous. The CDR3 sequence is 14 residues long. In germline, CDR1 is MDHEN, CDR2 SYDVKM. Trimming removed 7 bases from V and 5 bases from J, with 17 bases in between.

DNA for the CDR3: TGTGCCATCAGTGACCCCGCTTTAGGGGGGACCGGGGAGCTGTTTTTT. Protein: CAISDPALGGTGELFF. V and J are TRBV10-3 and TRBJ2-2; either TRBD1 or TRBD2 may supply D (6 bases each). CDR3 length equals 16 residues. The germline V and J ends were trimmed by 3 bases and 5 bases, with 16 bases remaining between them. From germline, CDR1 is ENHRY and CDR2 SYGVKD.

J is TRBJ2-3 and V is TRBV5-5, with 9 nucleotides matching TRBD2. J gave up 1 base and V 1 base, and 1 base lay outside the gene matches. The germline V gene encodes CDR1 SGHKS and CDR2 YYEKEE (reference sequence). The length of the CDR3 is 15 residues. The CDR3 sequence: CASSLLAGRTDTQYF. As DNA, the CDR3 is TGTGCCAGCAGCTTGCTAGCGGGACGCACAGATACGCAGTATTTT.

The rearrangement uses TRBV19 and TRBJ2-2; 8 nucleotides line up with TRBD2. The CDR3 runs to 15 residues. The V and J ends lost 5 bases and 4 bases, in that order; junction bases with no gene match: 6. CDR1 LNHDA and CDR2 SQIVND come from the germline V gene (reference sequence). CDR3 loop: CASSPPAGGTGELFF. In DNA form, the CDR3 reads TGTGCCAGTAGTCCCCCGGCGGGAGGCACCGGGGAGCTGTTTTTT.

V and J are TRBV5-1 and TRBJ2-7; TRBD2 aligns across 10 bases. After removal of 0 bases from V and 4 bases from J, the junction contained 10 bases not matched to a gene. The CDR3 consists of 17 residues. Germline values: CDR1 SGHRS, CDR2 YFSETQ. The CDR3 nucleotides are TGCGCCAGCAGCTTGGCGGCTAGCGGGGGTCTGGGTTACGAGCAGTACTTC. Amino acids: CASSLAASGGLGYEQYF.

This chain joins TRBV19 and TRBJ2-7, with D hard to call. Germline V gene sequence: CDR1 LNHDA, CDR2 SQIVND (reference sequence). Trimming stripped 2 bases from V and 2 bases from J, with 4 bases between. The CDR3 extends over 12 amino acids. The CDR3 is CASSIQPYEQYF. The CDR3 DNA reads TGTGCCAGTAGTATACAGCCCTACGAGCAGTACTTC.

The chain is built from TRBV5-6 and TRBJ1-4; 7 bases fit TRBD1. Germline CDR1 is SGHDT and CDR2 is YYEEEE. This CDR3 is built from 18 residues. Trimming removed 4 bases from V and 4 bases from J; junction bases left unmatched: 16. The chain's CDR3 is CASSRSPRTGRDNEKLFF. The CDR3, as DNA: TGTGCCAGCAGCCGGAGCCCCAGGACAGGAAGGGATAATGAAAAACTGTTTTTT. Using reference TRBV5-6 and TRBJ1-4 for the parts outside the CDR3, the full variable domain is DAGVTQSPTHLIKTRGQQVTLRCSPKSGHDTVSWYQQALGQGPQFIFQYYEEEERQRGNFPDRFSGHQFPNYSSELNVNALLLGDSALYLCASSRSPRTGRDNEKLFFGSGTQLSVL.

The chain recombines TRBV14 with TRBJ1-1; 7 bases agree with TRBD1. CDR1 is SGHDN, CDR2 FVKESK, per germline. The CDR3 is 13 amino acids. Unmatched junction bases numbered 10, after V lost 4 bases and J lost 11 bases. CDR3 coding DNA: TGTGCCAGCAGCCGGGCCGGGACAGCCGCGGCTTTCTTT. It codes for CASSRAGTAAAFF.

The V gene is TRBV5-1, the J gene TRBJ1-5, with D tentatively TRBD1 (6 bases). This CDR3 region has 17 residues. The germline gives CDR1 SGHRS, CDR2 YFSETQ. Trimming took off 0 bases at V and 0 bases at J, with 13 bases between the two ends. CDR3 region: CASSLDATGNSNQPQHF. The DNA for the CDR3 is TGCGCCAGCAGCTTGGACGCCACAGGGAATAGCAATCAGCCCCAGCATTTT.

This rearrangement joins TRBV7-2 to TRBJ1-4; D gene uncertain. CDR3 length: 13 residues. V was trimmed by 1 base and J by 10 bases, leaving 10 bases between them. CDR1 and CDR2 (germline): SGHTA, FQGNSA. The CDR3 nucleotides are TGTGCCAGCAGCTTAGAAGGGAGAGGAAAACTGTTTTTT. Its protein is CASSLEGRGKLFF.

V gene TRBV4-2 combines with J gene TRBJ2-4; 10 bases agree with TRBD1. Trimming cost V 2 bases and J 2 bases; bases outside gene matches: 3. Germline loops: CDR1 LGHNA, CDR2 YNFKEQ. CDR3 length equals 16 residues. The CDR3 reads CASSQSDRGTKNIQYF. The CDR3 DNA reads TGTGCCAGCAGCCAATCGGACAGGGGGACCAAAAACATTCAGTACTTC.